The entry below gives a single T cell receptor beta chain sequence along with its context. Its antigen is unknown. Those who donated were healthy bone marrow donors. 13 Jbeta primers and 60 Vbeta primers were used for the PCR. Repertoires were generated with immunoSEQ multiplex PCR, while TCRdb's copy carries only in-frame clones and drops some. The table shows around 130,000 clones, with 75% to 85% occurring only once. The CDR3 loop spans 14 amino acids. Deletions cut 5 bases from V and 5 bases from J, with 16 bases between. Germline CDR1 SNHLY, CDR2 FYNNEI. The data were obtained in a study of cytomegalovirus exposure and HLA in healthy donors. General observations from the study: Most likely, a cluster of highly shared sequence variants arose as a sequencing artifact. It was reportedly the case that the classifier diagnosed cytomegalovirus status with high specificity and sensitivity.

Specimen: PBMCs. This TCR was recovered from a man in his fifties or sixties in good health and CMV-seronegative. The V and J genes are TRBV2 and TRBJ2-7; D not certain. In DNA form, the CDR3 reads TGTGCCAGCAGTCAGGTCCACTCCTTAGACGAGCAGTACTTC. Translation: CASSQVHSLDEQYF.